The T cell receptor (beta chain) under discussion was sequenced for a study of somatic mutations in cytotoxic T cells in rheumatoid arthritis. Study-level background: Blood samples of around 30 ml were drawn from patients (in EDTA) right after diagnosis and before any treatment. Study-level findings and limits: No age-related increase in CD8+ clonality was seen in healthy controls, but one was seen in rheumatoid arthritis patients. Rheumatoid arthritis patients and age-matched healthy controls showed no significant difference in CD8+ T-cell clonality.

This CDR3 is 15 amino acids long. V lost 5 bases, J lost 8 bases, and 12 bases stayed unmatched. In germline, CDR1 is SGHVS, CDR2 FQNEAQ. Concerning this clone: Its matching antigen is unknown.

Sequenced by immunoSEQ multiplex PCR; TCRdb stores in-frame clones only, minus some. The repertoire holds about 7,100 clones, with about 80% as singletons. The rearrangement joins TRBV7-8 to TRBJ1-2; 9 bases align to TRBD1. This TCR derives from an adult with rheumatoid arthritis. The sample taken for sequencing was CD8+ T cells sorted from blood. CDR3 sequence (DNA): TGTGCCAGCAGCCCCCGTCTTTGGGACAGGGAGGGCTACACCTTC. It specifies CASSPRLWDREGYTF.